These 5 T cell receptor beta chains were all obtained from the same sample, sequenced in a study of vaccination and CD4 T cells after COVID-19. No antigen has been identified for these receptors. The Oncomine TCR Beta short-read assay sequenced DNA from cultured CD4+ T cells. TCRdb called the PCR reads again in MiXCR, with one record for every CDR3 protein. The sample has approximately 20,000 distinct CDR3 sequences, 45% to 60% seen once. Indicated treatment: approximately 9-day PBMC culture with coronavirus spike peptide pools or control peptides (ViraFEST assay). The sequencing sample was made of CD4+ T cells from blood, cultured in vitro. These receptors were taken from a human donor who had recovered from COVID-19.

In DNA form, the CDR3 reads TGTGCCAGTAGTATAGGGACCCTCAATCAGCCCCAGCATTTT. Translation: CASSIGTLNQPQHF. This chain links TRBV19 with TRBJ1-5; no reliable D call. This CDR3 contains 14 residues. V lost 1 base to trimming and J lost 3 bases, with 7 bases between them. CDR1 is LNHDA and CDR2 is SQIVND in the germline V gene (reference sequence).

The chain links TRBV20-1 to TRBJ1-5, with D tentatively TRBD1 (5 bases). Germline V lookup: CDR1 DFQATT, CDR2 SNEGSKA (reference sequence). Deletions cut 6 bases from V and 4 bases from J, with 19 bases between. The CDR3 covers 15 residues. The CDR3 DNA follows: TGCAGTGCCGCCCAGGCGAGGGGCGATAATCAGCCCCAGCATTTT. Translation: CSAAQARGDNQPQHF.

The chain combines TRBV6-1 with TRBJ2-7; 8 positions match TRBD1. The trim removed 4 bases at V and 6 bases at J, leaving 8 bases unmatched. The germline V gene encodes CDR1 MNHNS and CDR2 SASEGT. This CDR3 contains 14 residues. The CDR3 is CASSGRQGAFEQYF. The CDR3 DNA sequence: TGTGCCAGCAGTGGAAGGCAGGGGGCGTTCGAGCAGTACTTC.

This chain connects TRBV2 to TRBJ2-4; D remains unclear. Germline assignment: CDR1 SNHLY and CDR2 FYNNEI. V was clipped by 0 bases and J by 8 bases, with 17 bases between them. The length of the CDR3 is 16 residues. CDR3 region: CASSEALGLVTYIQYF. Written as DNA, the CDR3 is TGTGCCAGCAGTGAAGCGCTTGGCCTCGTTACATACATTCAGTACTTC. The whole variable domain, filled in from reference TRBV2 and TRBJ2-4, reads EPEVTQTPSHQVTQMGQEVILRCVPISNHLYFYWYRQILGQKVEFLVSFYNNEISEKSEIFDDQFSVERPDGSNFTLKIRSTKLEDSAMYFCASSEALGLVTYIQYFGAGTRLSVL.

This sequence joins TRBV20-1 and TRBJ2-3, with TRBD1 identical over 8 bases. The ends lost 1 base at V and 0 bases at J; junction bases unmatched: 3. From germline, CDR1 is DFQATT and CDR2 SNEGSKA (reference sequence). The CDR3 has 15 residues. The CDR3 sequence is CSARGQGFSTDTQYF. Written as DNA, the CDR3 is TGCAGTGCTAGAGGACAGGGGTTTAGCACAGATACGCAGTATTTT.